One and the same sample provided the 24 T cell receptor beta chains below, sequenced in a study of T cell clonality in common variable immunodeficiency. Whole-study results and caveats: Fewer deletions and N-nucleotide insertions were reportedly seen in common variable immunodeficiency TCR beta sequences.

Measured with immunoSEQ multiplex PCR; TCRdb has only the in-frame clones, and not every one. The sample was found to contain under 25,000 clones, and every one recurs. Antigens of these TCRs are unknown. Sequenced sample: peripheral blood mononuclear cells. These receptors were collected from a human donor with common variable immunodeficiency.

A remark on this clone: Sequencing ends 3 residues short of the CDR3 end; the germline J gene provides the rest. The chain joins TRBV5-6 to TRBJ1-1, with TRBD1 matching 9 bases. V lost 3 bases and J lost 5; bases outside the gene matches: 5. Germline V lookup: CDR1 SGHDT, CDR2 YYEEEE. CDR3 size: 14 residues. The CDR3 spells CASSYRGLRTEAFF. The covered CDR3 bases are TGTGCCAGCAGCTACAGGGGGCTTCGGACTGAA. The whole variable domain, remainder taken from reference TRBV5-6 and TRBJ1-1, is DAGVTQSPTHLIKTRGQQVTLRCSPKSGHDTVSWYQQALGQGPQFIFQYYEEEERQRGNFPDRFSGHQFPNYSSELNVNALLLGDSALYLCASSYRGLRTEAFFGQGTRLTVV.

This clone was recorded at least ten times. The DNA read from the CDR3 is TGTGCCAGCAGCCAACAGGGGGCTCACATCTATGGC. Protein product: CASSQQGAHIYG. Given in full, the CDR3 is CASSQQGAHIYGYTF. The J gene is TRBJ1-2, the V gene TRBV14, with 8 bases identical to TRBD1. Coverage ceases 3 residues before the CDR3 finishes, and the germline J gene fills in the end. This CDR3 is 15 amino acids long. The germline V gene encodes CDR1 SGHDN and CDR2 FVKESK. Germline trimming cut 2 bases from V and 4 bases from J; bases unmatched to any gene: 6.

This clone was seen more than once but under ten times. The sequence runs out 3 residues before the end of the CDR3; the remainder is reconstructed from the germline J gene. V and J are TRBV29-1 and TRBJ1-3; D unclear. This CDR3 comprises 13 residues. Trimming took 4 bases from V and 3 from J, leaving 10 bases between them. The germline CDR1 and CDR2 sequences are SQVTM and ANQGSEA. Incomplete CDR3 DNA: TGCAGCGTTGGAGGTTTTGGTGGAAACACC. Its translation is CSVGGFGGNT. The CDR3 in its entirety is CSVGGFGGNTIYF.

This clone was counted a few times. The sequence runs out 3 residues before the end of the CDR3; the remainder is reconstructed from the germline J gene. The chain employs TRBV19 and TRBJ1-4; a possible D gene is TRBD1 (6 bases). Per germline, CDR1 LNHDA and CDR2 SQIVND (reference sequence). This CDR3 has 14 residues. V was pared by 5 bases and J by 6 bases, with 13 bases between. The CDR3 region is CASSPDRAYEKLFF. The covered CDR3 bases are TGTGCCAGTAGTCCGGACAGAGCCTATGAAAAA.

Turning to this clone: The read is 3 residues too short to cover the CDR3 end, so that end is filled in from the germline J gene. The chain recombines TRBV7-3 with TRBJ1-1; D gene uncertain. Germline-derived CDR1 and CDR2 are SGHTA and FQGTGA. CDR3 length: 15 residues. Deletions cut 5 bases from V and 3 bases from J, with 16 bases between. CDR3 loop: CASSLTRVSYTEAFF. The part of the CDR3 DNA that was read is TGTGCCAGCAGCCTTACTAGGGTATCGTACACTGAA. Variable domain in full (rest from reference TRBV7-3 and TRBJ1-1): GAGVSQTPSNKVTEKGKYVELRCDPISGHTALYWYRQSLGQGPEFLIYFQGTGAADDSGLPNDRFFAVRPEGSVSTLKIQRTERGDSAVYLCASSLTRVSYTEAFFGQGTRLTVV.

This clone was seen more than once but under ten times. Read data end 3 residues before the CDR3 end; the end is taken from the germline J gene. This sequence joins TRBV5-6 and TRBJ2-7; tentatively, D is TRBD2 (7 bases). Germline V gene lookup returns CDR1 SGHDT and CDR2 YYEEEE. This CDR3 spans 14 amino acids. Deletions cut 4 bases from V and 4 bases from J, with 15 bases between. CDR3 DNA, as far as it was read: TGTGCCAGCAGCAGAGGCGGGGGCGTTTACGAG. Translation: CASSRGGGVYE. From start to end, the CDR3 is CASSRGGGVYEQYF.

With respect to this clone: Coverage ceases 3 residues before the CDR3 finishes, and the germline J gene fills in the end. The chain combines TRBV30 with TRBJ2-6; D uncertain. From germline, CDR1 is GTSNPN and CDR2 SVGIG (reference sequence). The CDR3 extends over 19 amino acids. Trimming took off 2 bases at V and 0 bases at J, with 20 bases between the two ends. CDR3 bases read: TGTGCCTGGAGTATATATTTCTCAAACTTAGCCTCTGGGGCCAACGTC. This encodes CAWSIYFSNLASGANV. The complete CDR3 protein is CAWSIYFSNLASGANVLTF.

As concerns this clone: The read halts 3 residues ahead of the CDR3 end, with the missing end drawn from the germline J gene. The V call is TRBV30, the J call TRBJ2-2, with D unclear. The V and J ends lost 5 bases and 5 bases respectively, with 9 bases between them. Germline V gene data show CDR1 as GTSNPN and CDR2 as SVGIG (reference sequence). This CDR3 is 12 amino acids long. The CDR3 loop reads CAWGQLTGELFF. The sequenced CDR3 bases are TGTGCCTGGGGGCAGCTAACCGGGGAG.

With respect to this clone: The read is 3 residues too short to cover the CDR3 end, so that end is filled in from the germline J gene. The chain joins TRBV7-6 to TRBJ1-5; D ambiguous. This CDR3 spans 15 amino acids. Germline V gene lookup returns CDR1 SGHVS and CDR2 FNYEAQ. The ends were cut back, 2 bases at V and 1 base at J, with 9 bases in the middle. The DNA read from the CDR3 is TGTGCCAGCAGCTTATTTTATCAGAGCAATCAGCCC. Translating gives CASSLFYQSNQP. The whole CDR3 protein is CASSLFYQSNQPQHF.

CDR3 loop: CASSLSGNPNEKLFF. CDR3 DNA, as far as it was read: TGTGCCAGCAGCTTATCGGGGAACCCAAATGAAAAA. This sequence joins TRBV11-2 and TRBJ1-4; D unclear. The observed sequence ends 3 residues before the CDR3 terminus, with the missing tail filled in from the germline J gene. V was trimmed by 2 bases and J by 5 bases, leaving 12 bases between them. The length of the CDR3 is 15 residues. Looked up from germline, CDR1 is SGHAT and CDR2 is FQNNGV. Combining the CDR3 with reference TRBV11-2 and TRBJ1-4 gives the whole variable domain EAGVAQSPRYKIIEKRQSVAFWCNPISGHATLYWYQQILGQGPKLLIQFQNNGVVDDSQLPKDRFSAERLKGVDSTLKIQPAKLEDSAVYLCASSLSGNPNEKLFFGSGTQLSVL.

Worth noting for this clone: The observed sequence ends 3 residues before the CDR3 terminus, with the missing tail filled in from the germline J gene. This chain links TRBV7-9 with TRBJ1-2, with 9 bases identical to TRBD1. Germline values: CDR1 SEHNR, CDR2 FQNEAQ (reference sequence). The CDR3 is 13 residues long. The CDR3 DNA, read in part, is TGTGCCAGCAGCCTCCGGGACAGGGTCAGC. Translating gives CASSLRDRVS. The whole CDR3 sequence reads CASSLRDRVSYTF. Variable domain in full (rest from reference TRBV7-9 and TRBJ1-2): DTGVSQNPRHKITKRGQNVTFRCDPISEHNRLYWYRQTLGQGPEFLTYFQNEAQLEKSRLLSDRFSAERPKGSFSTLEIQRTEQGDSAMYLCASSLRDRVSYTFGSGTRLTVV.

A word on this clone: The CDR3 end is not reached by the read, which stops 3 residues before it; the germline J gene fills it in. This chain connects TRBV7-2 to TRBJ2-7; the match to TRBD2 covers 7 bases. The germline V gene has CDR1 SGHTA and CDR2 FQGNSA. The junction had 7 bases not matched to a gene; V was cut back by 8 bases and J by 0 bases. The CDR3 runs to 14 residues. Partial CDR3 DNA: TGTGCCAGCGGACCCGGGGGGAGCTCCTACGAG. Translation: CASGPGGSSYE. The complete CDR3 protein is CASGPGGSSYEQYF.

The sequenced CDR3 bases are TGTGCCAGCAGTGAAGGAACAGGGCAGCATAGCAATCAGCCC. This translates into CASSEGTGQHSNQP. The full CDR3 protein is CASSEGTGQHSNQPQHF. The chain combines TRBV2 with TRBJ1-5, with D perhaps TRBD1 (6 bases). The read terminates 3 residues ahead of where the CDR3 ends, so the germline J gene completes it. The ends were cut back, 1 base at V and 0 bases at J, with 13 bases in the middle. The V gene's germline CDR1 is SNHLY and CDR2 FYNNEI. This CDR3 is built from 17 residues.

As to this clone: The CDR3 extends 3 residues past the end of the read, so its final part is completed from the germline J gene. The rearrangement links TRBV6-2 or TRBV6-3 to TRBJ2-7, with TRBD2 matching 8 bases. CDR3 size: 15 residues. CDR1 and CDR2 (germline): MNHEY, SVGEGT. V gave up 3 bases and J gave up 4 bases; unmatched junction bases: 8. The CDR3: CASSYGGRNVYEQYF. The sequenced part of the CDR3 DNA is TGTGCCAGCAGTTATGGCGGGAGGAATGTGTACGAG.

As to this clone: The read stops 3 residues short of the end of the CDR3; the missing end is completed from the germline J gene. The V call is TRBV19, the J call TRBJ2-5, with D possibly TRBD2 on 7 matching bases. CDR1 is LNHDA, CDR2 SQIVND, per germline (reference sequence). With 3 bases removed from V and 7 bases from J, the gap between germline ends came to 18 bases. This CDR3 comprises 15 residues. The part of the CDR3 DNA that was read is TGTGCCAGTAGTATGGGGGGGGCCCAATTTGGGACC. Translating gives CASSMGGAQFGT. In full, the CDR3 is CASSMGGAQFGTQYF.

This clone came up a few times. The CDR3 bases that were read are TGTGCCAGCTCACCTAACCCCGCCCGGAACACC. Amino acid sequence: CASSPNPARNT. The complete CDR3 protein is CASSPNPARNTIYF. The genes are TRBV18 and TRBJ1-3, with D unresolved. The read is 3 residues too short to cover the CDR3 end, so that end is filled in from the germline J gene. Per the germline V gene, CDR1 is KGHSH and CDR2 is LQKENI. The V and J ends lost 3 bases and 7 bases respectively, with 13 bases between them. The CDR3 runs 14 residues.

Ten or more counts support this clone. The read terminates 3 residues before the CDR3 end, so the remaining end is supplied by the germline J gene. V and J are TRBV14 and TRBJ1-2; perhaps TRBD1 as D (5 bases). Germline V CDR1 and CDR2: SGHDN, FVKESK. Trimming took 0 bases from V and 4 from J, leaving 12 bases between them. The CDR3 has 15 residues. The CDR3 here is CASSQEAGSLYGYTF. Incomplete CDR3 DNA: TGTGCCAGCAGCCAAGAAGCAGGGTCTCTCTATGGC.

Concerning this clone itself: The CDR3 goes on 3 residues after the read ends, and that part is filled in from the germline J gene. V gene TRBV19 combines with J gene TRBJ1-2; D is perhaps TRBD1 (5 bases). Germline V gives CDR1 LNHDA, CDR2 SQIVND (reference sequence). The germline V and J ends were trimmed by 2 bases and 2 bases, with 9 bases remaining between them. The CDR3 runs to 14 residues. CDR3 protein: CASSIIDRNYGYTF. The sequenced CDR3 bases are TGTGCCAGTAGTATAATAGACAGAAACTATGGC.

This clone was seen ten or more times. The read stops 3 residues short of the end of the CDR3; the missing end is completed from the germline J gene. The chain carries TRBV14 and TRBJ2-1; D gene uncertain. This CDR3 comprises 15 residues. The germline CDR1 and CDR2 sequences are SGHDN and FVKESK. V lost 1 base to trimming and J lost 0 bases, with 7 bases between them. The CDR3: CASSQAGRSYNEQFF. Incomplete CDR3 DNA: TGTGCCAGCAGCCAAGCGGGTCGCTCCTACAATGAG.

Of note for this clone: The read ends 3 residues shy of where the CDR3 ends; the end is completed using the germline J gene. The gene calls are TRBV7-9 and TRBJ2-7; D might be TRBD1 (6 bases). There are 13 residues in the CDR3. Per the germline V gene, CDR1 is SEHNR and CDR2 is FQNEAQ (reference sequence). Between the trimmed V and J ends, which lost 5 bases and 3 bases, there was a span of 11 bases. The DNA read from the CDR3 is TGTGCCAGCAGCAGGGTAGGGGGCTACGAG. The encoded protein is CASSRVGGYE. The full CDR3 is CASSRVGGYEQYF.

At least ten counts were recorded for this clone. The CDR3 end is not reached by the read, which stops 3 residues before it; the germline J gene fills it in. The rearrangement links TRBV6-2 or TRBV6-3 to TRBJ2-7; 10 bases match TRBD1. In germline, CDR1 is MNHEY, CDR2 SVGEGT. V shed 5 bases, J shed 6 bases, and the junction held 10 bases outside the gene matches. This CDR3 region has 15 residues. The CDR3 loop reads CASSNRQGARSEQYF. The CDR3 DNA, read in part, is TGTGCCAGCAGTAACCGACAGGGGGCGCGTTCCGAG.

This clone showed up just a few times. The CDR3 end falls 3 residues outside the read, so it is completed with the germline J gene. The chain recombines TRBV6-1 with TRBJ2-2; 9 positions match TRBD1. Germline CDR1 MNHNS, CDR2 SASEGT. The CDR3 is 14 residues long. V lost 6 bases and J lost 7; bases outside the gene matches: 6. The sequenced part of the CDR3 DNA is TGTGCCAGCAGAGAACAGGGGGCCGGCGGGGAG. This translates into CASREQGAGGE. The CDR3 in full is CASREQGAGGELFF.

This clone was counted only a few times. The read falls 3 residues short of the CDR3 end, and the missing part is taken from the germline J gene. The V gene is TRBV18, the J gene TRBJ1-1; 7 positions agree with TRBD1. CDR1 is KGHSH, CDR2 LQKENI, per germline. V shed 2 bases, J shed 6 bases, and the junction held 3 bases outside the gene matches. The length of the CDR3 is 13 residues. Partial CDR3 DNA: TGTGCCAGCTCACCAGTTCAGGGGGCTGAA. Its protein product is CASSPVQGAE. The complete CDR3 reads CASSPVQGAEAFF. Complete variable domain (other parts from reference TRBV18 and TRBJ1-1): NAGVMQNPRHLVRRRGQEARLRCSPMKGHSHVYWYRQLPEEGLKFMVYLQKENIIDESGMPKERFSAEFPKEGPSILRIQQVVRGDSAAYFCASSPVQGAEAFFGQGTRLTVV.

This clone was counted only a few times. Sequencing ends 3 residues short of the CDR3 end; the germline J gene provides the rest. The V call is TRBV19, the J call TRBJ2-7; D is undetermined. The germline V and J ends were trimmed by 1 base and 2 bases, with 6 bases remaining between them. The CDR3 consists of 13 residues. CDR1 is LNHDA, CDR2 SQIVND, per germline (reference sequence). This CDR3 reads CASSIAPTYEQYF. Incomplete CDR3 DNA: TGTGCCAGTAGTATAGCCCCTACCTACGAG.